Below, 12 T cell receptor beta chains from the same sample are listed, as sequenced in a study of T cells in women clearing cervical HPV infection. Clones were sequenced by immunoSEQ multiplex PCR, and TCRdb holds only the in-frame ones, with some missing. The data show around 18,000 clones, and the top ten clones hold 7.2%. Sequencing input: blood buffy coat. Receptors were obtained from a woman aged 18-69 years with a cervical HPV16 infection that either progressed to CIN3+ or cleared (not recorded which).

Comment on this clone: The CDR3 extends 3 residues past the end of the read, so its final part is completed from the germline J gene. This chain links TRBV20-1 with TRBJ1-3; maybe TRBD1 (6 bases). The germline V gene encodes CDR1 DFQATT and CDR2 SNEGSKA (reference sequence). The CDR3 has 13 amino acids. V was trimmed by 6 bases and J by 0 bases, leaving 9 bases between them. The covered CDR3 bases are TGCAGTGCGGGGGCCTTCTCTGGAAACACC. Protein product: CSAGAFSGNT. The entire CDR3 reads CSAGAFSGNTIYF.

With respect to this clone: The read finishes 3 residues shy of the CDR3 end, and the germline J gene is used to complete it. The rearrangement uses TRBV2 and TRBJ2-7; D unclear. The germline CDR1 and CDR2 sequences are SNHLY and FYNNEI. The CDR3 extends over 14 amino acids. Trimming cost V 6 bases and J 4 bases, with 16 bases left between them. The sequenced part of the CDR3 DNA is TGTGCCAGCAGCCCCAAAAGGGCTGGATACGAG. This sequence encodes CASSPKRAGYE. In full, the CDR3 is CASSPKRAGYEQYF.

On this clone: The read finishes 3 residues shy of the CDR3 end, and the germline J gene is used to complete it. The chain carries TRBV10-2 and TRBJ1-2; D possibly corresponds to TRBD1 (6 bases). The CDR3 is 17 residues long. V dropped 6 bases and J dropped 5 bases, with 25 bases sitting between them. Germline V gives CDR1 WSHSY, CDR2 SAAADI. Incomplete CDR3 DNA: TGCGCCAGCAGCCCCGCCCTGGGCACAGGGTCGACTTATGGC. Translated, it gives CASSPALGTGSTYG. The whole CDR3 sequence reads CASSPALGTGSTYGYTF.

Comments on this clone: The read ends 3 residues early relative to the CDR3; the germline J gene fills the gap. V is TRBV2 and J is TRBJ1-1; the match to TRBD1 covers 9 bases. The junction had 6 bases not matched to a gene; V was cut back by 4 bases and J by 6 bases. This CDR3 spans 14 amino acids. In germline, CDR1 is SNHLY, CDR2 FYNNEI. CDR3 sequence reads: CASSAGQGRSEAFF. The DNA read from the CDR3 is TGTGCCAGCAGTGCTGGACAGGGGAGATCTGAA.

To note about this clone: The read terminates 3 residues before the CDR3 end, so the remaining end is supplied by the germline J gene. The gene calls are TRBV14 and TRBJ1-3; possibly TRBD1 for D (6 bases). V was clipped by 5 bases and J by 0 bases, with 14 bases between them. CDR1 and CDR2 from the germline V gene are SGHDN and FVKESK. The CDR3 spans 16 residues. CDR3 residues: CASSAGQGLSGNTIYF. The part of the CDR3 DNA that was read is TGTGCCAGCAGCGCGGGACAAGGGCTCTCTGGAAACACC.

On this clone: The read finishes 3 residues shy of the CDR3 end, and the germline J gene is used to complete it. The chain links TRBV6-1 to TRBJ1-5; unclear D gene. CDR3 length: 16 residues. V was clipped by 0 bases and J by 4 bases, with 13 bases between them. The germline CDR1 and CDR2 sequences are MNHNS and SASEGT. Incomplete CDR3 DNA: TGTGCCAGCAGTGAAGCTCGCAGGAACAATAATCAGCCC. Amino acid sequence: CASSEARRNNNQP. The full CDR3 is CASSEARRNNNQPQHF.

To note about this clone: The read terminates 3 residues before the CDR3 end, so the remaining end is supplied by the germline J gene. The rearrangement uses TRBV19 and TRBJ2-2; D not certain. Germline V lookup: CDR1 LNHDA, CDR2 SQIVND (reference sequence). Trimming cost V 8 bases and J 8 bases, with 9 bases left between them. The CDR3 length is 11 residues. The chain's CDR3 is CASGLRGELFF. CDR3 bases read: TGTGCCAGTGGCCTCAGGGGGGAG.

Notes on this clone: With the read ending 3 residues before the CDR3 end, the germline J gene is used to fill in that end. V gene TRBV19 combines with J gene TRBJ1-2, with D unclear. In germline, CDR1 is LNHDA, CDR2 SQIVND (reference sequence). The CDR3 is 12 amino acids. The V end was cut by 6 bases, the J end by 1 base, with 6 bases between. The chain's CDR3 is CASRTVNYGYTF. CDR3 bases read: TGTGCCAGTAGAACAGTTAACTATGGC.

In the case of this clone: The CDR3 goes on 3 residues after the read ends, and that part is filled in from the germline J gene. The rearrangement uses TRBV7-2 and TRBJ2-7, with TRBD1 matching 7 bases. The CDR3 contains 15 residues. Germline V lookup: CDR1 SGHTA, CDR2 FQGNSA. The trim removed 1 base at V and 2 bases at J, leaving 5 bases unmatched. Partial CDR3 DNA: TGTGCCAGCAGCTTAGGGGGGCAGGGGGCCTACGAG. Protein sequence: CASSLGGQGAYE. The full CDR3 sequence reads CASSLGGQGAYEQYF. The full variable domain, with the rest looked up from reference TRBV7-2 and TRBJ2-7, is GAGVSQSPSNKVTEKGKDVELRCDPISGHTALYWYRQSLGQGLEFLIYFQGNSAPDKSGLPSDRFSAERTGGSVSTLTIQRTQQEDSAVYLCASSLGGQGAYEQYFGPGTRLTVT.

In regard to this clone: The CDR3 end is not reached by the read, which stops 3 residues before it; the germline J gene fills it in. V is TRBV7-8 and J is TRBJ1-1, with 7 bases aligning to TRBD1. Germline lookup yields CDR1 SGHVS and CDR2 FQNEAQ. The V segment lost 5 bases and the J segment 0 bases; nucleotides outside the gene matches: 3. The CDR3 consists of 14 residues. CDR3 sequence reads: CASSLGQMNTEAFF. The part of the CDR3 DNA that was read is TGTGCCAGCAGCCTGGGACAGATGAACACTGAA.

Concerning this clone: Read data end 3 residues before the CDR3 end; the end is taken from the germline J gene. This specimen includes other DNA sequences encoding the same CDR3. The chain employs TRBV14 and TRBJ1-1, with D possibly TRBD1 on 5 matching bases. The V and J ends lost 2 bases and 2 bases respectively, with 24 bases between them. Germline assignment: CDR1 SGHDN and CDR2 FVKESK. The CDR3 has 19 residues. The CDR3 loop reads CASSQKPRIGGSINTEAFF. CDR3 bases read: TGTGCCAGCAGCCAAAAGCCTAGGATCGGGGGATCTATTAACACTGAA. Complete variable domain (other parts from reference TRBV14 and TRBJ1-1): EAGVTQFPSHSVIEKGQTVTLRCDPISGHDNLYWYRRVMGKEIKFLLHFVKESKQDESGMPNNRFLAERTGGTYSTLKVQPAELEDSGVYFCASSQKPRIGGSINTEAFFGQGTRLTVV.

Points on this clone: The read stops 3 residues short of the end of the CDR3; the missing end is completed from the germline J gene. V and J are TRBV5-1 and TRBJ2-7, with 7 bases aligning to TRBD1. The CDR3 consists of 15 residues. Germline CDR1 reads SGHRS; CDR2 reads YFSETQ. Unmatched junction bases numbered 7, after V lost 4 bases and J lost 0 bases. CDR3 protein: CASSPGQASSYEQYF. CDR3 bases read: TGCGCCAGCAGCCCAGGACAGGCTAGCTCCTACGAG.